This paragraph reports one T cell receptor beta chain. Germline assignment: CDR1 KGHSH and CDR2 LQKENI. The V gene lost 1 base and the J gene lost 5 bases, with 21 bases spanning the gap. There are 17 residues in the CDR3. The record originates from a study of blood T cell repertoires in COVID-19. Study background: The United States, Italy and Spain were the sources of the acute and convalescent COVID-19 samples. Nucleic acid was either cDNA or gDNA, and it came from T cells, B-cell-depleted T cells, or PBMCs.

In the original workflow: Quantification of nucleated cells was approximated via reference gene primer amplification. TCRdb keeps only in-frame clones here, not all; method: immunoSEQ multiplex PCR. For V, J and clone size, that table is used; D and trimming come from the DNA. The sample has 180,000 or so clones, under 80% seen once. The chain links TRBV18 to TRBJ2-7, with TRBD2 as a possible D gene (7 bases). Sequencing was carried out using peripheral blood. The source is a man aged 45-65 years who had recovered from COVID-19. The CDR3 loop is CASSPQGGEPPEDEQYF. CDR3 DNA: TGTGCCAGCTCACCACAGGGGGGGGAGCCCCCTGAGGACGAGCAGTACTTC.